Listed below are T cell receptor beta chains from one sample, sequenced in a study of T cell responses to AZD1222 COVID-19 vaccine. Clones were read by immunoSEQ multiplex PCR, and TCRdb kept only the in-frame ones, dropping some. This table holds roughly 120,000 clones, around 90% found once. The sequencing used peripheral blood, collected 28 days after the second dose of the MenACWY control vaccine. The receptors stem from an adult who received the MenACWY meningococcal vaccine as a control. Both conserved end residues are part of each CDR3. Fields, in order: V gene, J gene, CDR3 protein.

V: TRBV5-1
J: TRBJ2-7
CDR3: CASSSYGTNSIQYF

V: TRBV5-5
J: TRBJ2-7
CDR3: CASSLAGGGGTYEQYF

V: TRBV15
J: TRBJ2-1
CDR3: CATSTPRAPGQGAKEQFF

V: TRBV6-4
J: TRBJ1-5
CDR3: CASSELPGSNQPQHF

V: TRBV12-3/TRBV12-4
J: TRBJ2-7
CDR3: CASSGTQLGEQYF

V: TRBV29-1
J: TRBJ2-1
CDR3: CSVDGRLAGEYNEQFF

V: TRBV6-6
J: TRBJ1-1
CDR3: CASSHAVGEAFF

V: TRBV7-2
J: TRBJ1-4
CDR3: CASSQRQGGEKLFF

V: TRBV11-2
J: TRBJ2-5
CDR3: CASRKQAGGLETQYF

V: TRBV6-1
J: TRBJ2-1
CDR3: CASSVSGLAGGFYNEQFF

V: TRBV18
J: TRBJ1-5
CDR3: CASSPGTDSNQPQHF

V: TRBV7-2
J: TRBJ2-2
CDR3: CASSLGRGASGELFF

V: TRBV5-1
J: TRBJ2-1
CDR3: CASSLYPSGLYNEQFF

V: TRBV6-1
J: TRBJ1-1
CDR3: CASSERQGARTEAFF

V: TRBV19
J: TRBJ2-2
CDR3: CASRLSGRGNTGELFF

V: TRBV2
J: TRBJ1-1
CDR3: CASINGLNTEAFF

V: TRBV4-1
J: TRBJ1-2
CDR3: CASSQDTDSNYGYTF

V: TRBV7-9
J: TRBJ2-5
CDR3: CASTFGTGANQETQYF

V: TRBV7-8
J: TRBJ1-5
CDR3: CASSLVGLRNQPQHF

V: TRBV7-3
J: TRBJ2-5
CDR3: CASSLTAFETQYF

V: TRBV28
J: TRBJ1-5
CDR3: CASTDRGENQPQHF

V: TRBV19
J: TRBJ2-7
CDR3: CASRWCEQYF

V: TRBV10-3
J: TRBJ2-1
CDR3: CAISPQTPGQGSWQFF

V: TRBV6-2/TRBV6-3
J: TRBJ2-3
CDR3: CASSLLGLEIDTQYF

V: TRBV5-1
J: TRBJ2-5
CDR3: CASSWDRPTQETQYF

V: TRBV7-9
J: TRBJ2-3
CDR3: CASSLGSVRTDTQYF

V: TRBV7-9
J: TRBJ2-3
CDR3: CASSLYRGQGTDTQYF

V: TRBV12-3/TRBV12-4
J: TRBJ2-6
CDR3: CASRFGGANVLTF

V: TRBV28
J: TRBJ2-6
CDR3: CASGFSGAGANVLTF

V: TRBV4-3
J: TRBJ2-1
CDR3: CASSQETTGNSYNEQFF

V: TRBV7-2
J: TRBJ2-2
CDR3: CASRQTGGNGELFF

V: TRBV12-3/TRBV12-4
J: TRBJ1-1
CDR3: CASSFAGEAFF

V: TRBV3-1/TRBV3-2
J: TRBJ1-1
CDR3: CASSQPSSGRDRDTEAFF

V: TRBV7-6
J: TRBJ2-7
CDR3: CASSLRMGGPYEQYF

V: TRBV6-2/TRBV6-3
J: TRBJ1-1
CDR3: CASSYSLAVNTEAFF

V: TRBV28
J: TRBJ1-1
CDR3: CASSLVQGAQGTEAFF

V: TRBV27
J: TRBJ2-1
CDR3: CASSLKGLLYNEQFF

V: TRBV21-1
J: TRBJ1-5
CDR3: CASSFRGDPDRGNQPQHF

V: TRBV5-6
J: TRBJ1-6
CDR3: CASNRDSSRSPLHF

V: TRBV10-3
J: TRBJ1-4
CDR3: CAISETGNTRKLFF

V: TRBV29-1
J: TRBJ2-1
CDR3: CSVGTGGSNEQFF

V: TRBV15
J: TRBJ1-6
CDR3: CATSRPGASSPLHF

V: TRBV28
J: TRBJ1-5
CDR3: CASSSTGGAYQPQHF

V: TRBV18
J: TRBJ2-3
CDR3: CASSPSGQGEPDTQYF

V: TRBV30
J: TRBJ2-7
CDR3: CAWSGSGRRYEQYF

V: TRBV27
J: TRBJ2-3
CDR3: CASSRSWGDTQYF

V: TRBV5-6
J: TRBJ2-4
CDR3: CASSPGTGGTKNIQYF

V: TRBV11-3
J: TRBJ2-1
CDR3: CASSLGGRGNEQFF

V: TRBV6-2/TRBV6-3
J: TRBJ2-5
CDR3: CASSYSQASGRGETQYF

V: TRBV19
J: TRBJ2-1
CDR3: CAVRTGYNEQFF

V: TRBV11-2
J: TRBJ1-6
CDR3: CASSPDTLGPLHF

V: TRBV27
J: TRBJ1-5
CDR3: CASSLAVGQPQHF

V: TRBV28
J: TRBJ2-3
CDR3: CASSGRVASTDTQYF

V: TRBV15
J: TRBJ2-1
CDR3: CATSRELAGGPNEQFF